The rows below give T cell receptor beta chains drawn from one sample of a study of blood T cell repertoires in COVID-19. This table comes from immunoSEQ multiplex PCR, and its TCRdb copy is limited to in-frame clones, with some not included. The sample yields a few hundred thousand clones, about 88% seen once. Material for sequencing was peripheral blood. Every receptor here comes from a man aged 50-59 years who had recovered from COVID-19. Each CDR3 is given with its conserved first and last residue. D genes are given only for firm matches. The size entry is marked missing in some rows and otherwise reads once, few, many or a size class.

length	size	D	V	J	DNA	CDR3
13	NA	TRBD1	TRBV29-1	TRBJ2-5	TGCAGCGTGCGACAGGGGGGTTCAGAGACCCAGTACTTC	CSVRQGGSETQYF
13	many	TRBD1	TRBV30	TRBJ1-2	TGTGCCTGGAGTGCCGGGACAGCCCGGGACTACACCTTC	CAWSAGTARDYTF
16	NA	NA	TRBV18	TRBJ2-7	TGTGCCAGCTCACCACCTACGACACGTTTCGCCTACGAGCAGTACTTC	CASSPPTTRFAYEQYF
15	NA	TRBD2	TRBV19	TRBJ2-7	TGTGCCAGTAGTATACAGGCTAGCGGGAGTGACGAGCAGTACTTC	CASSIQASGSDEQYF
16	NA	TRBD1	TRBV10-2	TRBJ2-6	TGCGCCAGCAGTCCACAGGGGGCTGGTGGGGCCAACGTCCTGACTTTC	CASSPQGAGGANVLTF
15	NA	TRBD1	TRBV4-1	TRBJ2-2	TGCGCCAGCAGCCCAGACAGGGTGGGCACCGGGGAGCTGTTTTTT	CASSPDRVGTGELFF
14	NA	NA	TRBV30	TRBJ1-1	TGTGCCTGGAGTGCGGGACATTTGAACACTGAAGCTTTCTTT	CAWSAGHLNTEAFF
15	once	TRBD1	TRBV6-5	TRBJ2-7	TGTGCCAGCAGTCCAGGGACAGGGCGGGGTAGGGAGCAGTACTTC	CASSPGTGRGREQYF
13	NA	TRBD2	TRBV2	TRBJ2-7	TGTGCCAGGGGCGGGGGACCGGCCTACGAGCAGTACTTC	CARGGGPAYEQYF
17	NA	NA	TRBV9	TRBJ2-1	TGTGCCAGCAGCGTAGTTCTCTTGAGGGACTCCTACAATGAGCAGTTCTTC	CASSVVLLRDSYNEQFF
16	once	TRBD1	TRBV28	TRBJ2-7	TGTGCCAGCAGTTTACCGAAAGGACAGGGAATGTGGGAGCAGTACTTC	CASSLPKGQGMWEQYF
13	NA	NA	TRBV12-3/TRBV12-4	TRBJ1-1	TGTGCCAGCAGTTTCGCGGGATACACTGAAGCTTTCTTT	CASSFAGYTEAFF
14	NA	NA	TRBV18	TRBJ1-5	TGTGCCAGCTCACCAGAGGGAGGCAATCAGCCCCAGCATTTT	CASSPEGGNQPQHF
16	once	NA	TRBV5-6	TRBJ1-2	TGTGCCAGCAGCTTGAGGGAACACCGAGGGATCTATGGCTACACCTTC	CASSLREHRGIYGYTF
9	NA	NA	TRBV30	TRBJ1-2	TGTGCCGGAGCCCCGGGCTACACCTTC	CAGAPGYTF
17	NA	TRBD2	TRBV18	TRBJ2-1	TGTGCCAGCTCACCACCGGGGCTAGCGGGGTCCAACAATGAGCAGTTCTTC	CASSPPGLAGSNNEQFF
16	NA	NA	TRBV28	TRBJ1-5	TGTGCCAGCAGTTTAAACAGGGCCGGGGTCAATCAGCCCCAGCATTTT	CASSLNRAGVNQPQHF
16	few	TRBD2	TRBV2	TRBJ2-3	TGTGCCAGCAGTGTTCTAGCGGAGGGAGTCACAGATACGCAGTATTTT	CASSVLAEGVTDTQYF
16	NA	TRBD2	TRBV5-1	TRBJ2-7	TGCGCCAGCAGCTTGGCCAGCGGGACGTCGGCCTACGAGCAGTACTTC	CASSLASGTSAYEQYF
13	once	TRBD2	TRBV12-3/TRBV12-4	TRBJ2-7	TGTGCCAGCAGTTACCGGGACTACTACGAGCAGTACTTC	CASSYRDYYEQYF
14	once	NA	TRBV4-2	TRBJ1-2	TGTGCCAGCAGCCAAGATACAGGGACCTATGGCTACACCTTC	CASSQDTGTYGYTF
15	NA	TRBD2	TRBV29-1	TRBJ2-7	TGCAGCGTCCTTCGACTAGCGGGGCTCGTCTACGAGCAGTACTTC	CSVLRLAGLVYEQYF
15	NA	NA	TRBV7-9	TRBJ1-1	TGTGCCAGCAGCCCCATCTCGGGGCGGGGAACTGAAGCTTTCTTT	CASSPISGRGTEAFF
16	NA	NA	TRBV19	TRBJ1-1	TGTGCCAGTAGTCACCCCCCCCGGGGGACGAACACTGAAGCTTTCTTT	CASSHPPRGTNTEAFF
14	NA	NA	TRBV7-2	TRBJ2-7	TGTGCCAGCAGCTTAGTACAGGGACCCTACGAGCAGTACTTC	CASSLVQGPYEQYF
18	NA	TRBD2	TRBV30	TRBJ2-5	TGTGCCTGGAGTGTACGGGGACTAGCGGGACCTTTACAAGAGACCCAGTACTTC	CAWSVRGLAGPLQETQYF
17	NA	TRBD2	TRBV10-3	TRBJ2-3	TGTGCCATCAGGACAGGGTGGGGGACTAGCGGTACAGATACGCAGTATTTT	CAIRTGWGTSGTDTQYF
18	NA	TRBD2	TRBV4-2	TRBJ2-7	TGTGCCAGCAGCCAATCACGTCCCACTAGCGGGAGGGTGGGCGAGCAGTACTTC	CASSQSRPTSGRVGEQYF